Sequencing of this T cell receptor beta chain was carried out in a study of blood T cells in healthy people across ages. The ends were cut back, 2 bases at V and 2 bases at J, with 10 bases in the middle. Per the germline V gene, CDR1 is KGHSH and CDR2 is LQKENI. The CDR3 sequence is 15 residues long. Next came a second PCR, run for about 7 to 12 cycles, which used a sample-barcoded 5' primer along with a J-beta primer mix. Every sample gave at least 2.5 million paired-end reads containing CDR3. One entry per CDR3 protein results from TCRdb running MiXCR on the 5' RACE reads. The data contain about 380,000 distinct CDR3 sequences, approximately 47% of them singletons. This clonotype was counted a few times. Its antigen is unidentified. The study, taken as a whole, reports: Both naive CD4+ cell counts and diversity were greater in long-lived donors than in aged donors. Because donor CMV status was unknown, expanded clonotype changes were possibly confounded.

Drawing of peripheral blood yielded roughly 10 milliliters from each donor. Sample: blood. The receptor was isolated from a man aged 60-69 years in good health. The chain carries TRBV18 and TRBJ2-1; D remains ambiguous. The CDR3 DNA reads TGTGCCAGCTCACCATCGAAACTGACCTACAATGAGCAGTTCTTC. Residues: CASSPSKLTYNEQFF. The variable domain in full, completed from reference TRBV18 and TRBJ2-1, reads NAGVMQNPRHLVRRRGQEARLRCSPMKGHSHVYWYRQLPEEGLKFMVYLQKENIIDESGMPKERFSAEFPKEGPSILRIQQVVRGDSAAYFCASSPSKLTYNEQFFGPGTRLTVL.